This TCR beta chain is from a study of T cell responses to AZD1222 COVID-19 vaccine. CDR3 length: 13 amino acids. With 6 bases removed from V and 6 bases from J, the gap between germline ends came to 12 bases. Germline assignment: CDR1 ENHRY and CDR2 SYGVKD. The data were produced by immunoSEQ multiplex PCR, yet TCRdb's version contains in-frame clones alone and is incomplete. The repertoire has some 120,000 clones, over 80% of them found once; the top ten carry approximately 1%. Study results and caveats: Most donors were white British, females outnumbered males, and clonal diversity was possibly underestimated. At baseline, just 6 or 7 AZD1222 recipients tested seropositive. Reportedly, close to half of spike-specific TCRs are directed against unmutated variant regions. Researchers took repertoire samples only after the peak T cell response had come.

This clone was seen only once. Its antigen is currently unknown. Sequencing used peripheral blood, obtained on day 0 of AZD1222 vaccination. This sequence was found in an adult in good health. This sequence joins TRBV10-3 and TRBJ1-5, with D hard to call. CDR3 DNA sequence: TGTGCCATCAGAAGGGAGATGGGTCAGCCCCAGCATTTT. It specifies CAIRREMGQPQHF.